A selection of T cell receptor beta chains follows, all from one sample in a study of CD8 T cells in Susac syndrome. Via MiXCR, TCRdb re-called the immunoSEQ multiplex PCR reads, giving one row per CDR3 protein. The repertoire holds more than 90,000 distinct CDR3 sequences, roughly 93% seen once, with approximately 0.093% in the top ten. Sequencing was carried out using CD4+ T cells from PBMCs. Every receptor here comes from a human donor with multiple sclerosis. Both conserved end residues are trimmed from each CDR3. Fields, in order: V gene, clone size, CDR3 protein. Part of the rows lack a size; the others show once, few, many or a class for expanded clones.

TRBV29-1,few,SVGFPGAHEQY
TRBV28,.,ASGGGAFEQY
TRBV20-1,.,SARLSGGYGYT
TRBV30,.,AWSVRTGGGEKLF
TRBV5-1,few,ASSSFDEQY
TRBV5-1,.,ASSAQGAQTEAF
TRBV12-3/TRBV12-4,.,ASSPSISGGYNEQF
TRBV3-1,.,ASSQYGPDRQETQY
TRBV7-7,.,AISGDSGNTIY
TRBV5-6,.,ASSLFGTSGNTIY
TRBV30,once,AWSQGPDTQY
TRBV18,.,ASSTPRGTQY
TRBV3-1,few,ASSQGPASNYGYT
TRBV20-1,.,SAPWGGMNTEAF
TRBV5-6,.,ASSGLGQGVPETQY
TRBV29-1,once,SVEDGSMNTEAF
TRBV12-3/TRBV12-4,once,ASSFRQPDPNEQF
TRBV5-1,.,ASSLTGQNSNQPQH
TRBV7-2,.,ASSSGGNRPERNTEAF
TRBV7-2,.,ASSLEQADGYT
TRBV6-5,.,ASHARVTEAF
TRBV6-6,.,ASSYSTQNEQY
TRBV18,.,ASSLPGRTGSSPLH
TRBV3-1,.,ASSTRYTGWYGYT
TRBV19,.,ATTRSDRMDQPQH
TRBV6-2/TRBV6-3,.,ASSLLQGTGELF
TRBV15,.,ATSTSGTGNDEQY
TRBV11-2,.,ASSPQPLAGGLNEQF
TRBV7-3,.,ASSPSPESVQY
TRBV19,.,ASSLGTTGNTIY
TRBV30,.,AWSVRGLAGGSETQY
TRBV7-8,.,ASSPGGSVRETQY
TRBV12-3/TRBV12-4,.,ASSLSGGETQY
TRBV7-3,.,ASKGANTEAF
TRBV6-5,.,ASSYAPRYEQY
TRBV13,.,ASSINRGLAKNIQY
TRBV20-1,.,SASLAALGSIYEQY
TRBV6-5,.,ASRASGLTDTQY
TRBV11-2,.,ASSLVGGTREETQY
TRBV7-8,once,ASSLFGVAAF
TRBV29-1,once,SVGEAGTPGNTIY
TRBV13,.,ASSHGGGGKAEAF
TRBV2,.,ASGTGNTGELF
TRBV2,.,ASRGSPDDTDTQY
TRBV11-1,.,ASSLDGGGSLYEQY
TRBV15,.,ATSRTAYGYT
TRBV6-1,once,ASSDRGQLNTEAF
TRBV2,.,ASTARGFSYEQY
TRBV3-1,.,ASSLRGKGSGNTIY
TRBV4-2,.,ASSQEGHGNDGYT
TRBV2,once,ASSDYRGDGYT
TRBV30,.,AWSVKGGEADTQY
TRBV18,.,ASSRPVLDNEQF